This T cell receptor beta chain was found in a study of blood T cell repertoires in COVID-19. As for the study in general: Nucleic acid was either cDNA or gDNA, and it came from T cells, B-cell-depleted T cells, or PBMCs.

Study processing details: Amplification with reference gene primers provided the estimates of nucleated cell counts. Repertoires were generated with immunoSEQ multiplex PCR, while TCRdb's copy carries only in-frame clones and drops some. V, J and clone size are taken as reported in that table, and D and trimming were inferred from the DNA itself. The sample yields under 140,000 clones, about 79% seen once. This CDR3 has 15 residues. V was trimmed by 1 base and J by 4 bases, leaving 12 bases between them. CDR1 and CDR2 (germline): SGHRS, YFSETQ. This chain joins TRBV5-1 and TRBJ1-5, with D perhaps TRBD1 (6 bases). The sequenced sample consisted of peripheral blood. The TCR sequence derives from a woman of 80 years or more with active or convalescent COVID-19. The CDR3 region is CASSLLSGENQPQHF. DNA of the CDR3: TGCGCCAGCAGCTTGTTGTCAGGGGAGAATCAGCCCCAGCATTTT.